Here is one T cell receptor beta chain with its context. This sample was included in a study of control samples from healthy donors and cancer patients. The table came from immunoSEQ multiplex PCR; TCRdb's copy has only in-frame clones and leaves some out. The sample lists about 90,000 clones, approximately 95% occurring once. V lost 2 bases to trimming and J lost 7 bases; unmatched junction nucleotides: 7. The germline V gene has CDR1 KGHDR and CDR2 SFDVKD. This CDR3 spans 15 amino acids. The chain employs TRBV24-1 and TRBJ2-1; 7 bases are a match to TRBD2. The sample consisted of blood. The sequence came from a woman aged 25 to 39 in good health. CDR3 DNA sequence: TGTGCCACCAGTGATTCGTGGGAGGGCAGAAATGAGCAGTTCTTC. Its translation: CATSDSWEGRNEQFF.